One and the same sample provided the 19 T cell receptor beta chains below, sequenced in a study of OX40 agonist ivuxolimab in advanced cancers. Assay used: immunoSEQ multiplex PCR; TCRdb lists only in-frame clones, some missing. The repertoire includes under 70,000 clones, more than 75% of them detected once, and 2% to 2.5% sits in the top ten. The specimen was CD4+ or CD8+ T cells sorted from blood, collected in a trial of the OX40 agonist ivuxolimab. Receptors were obtained from an adult with an advanced solid tumor such as melanoma, head and neck, liver or kidney cancer.

J is TRBJ2-1 and V is TRBV5-6, with D perhaps being TRBD1 or TRBD2 (5 bases each). Germline V gene lookup returns CDR1 SGHDT and CDR2 YYEEEE. CDR3 length: 15 amino acids. Trimming took off 2 bases at V and 1 base at J, with 10 bases between the two ends. The CDR3 sequence is CASSLTGGSYNEQFF. The CDR3 nucleotides read TGTGCCAGCAGCTTAACTGGGGGTTCCTACAATGAGCAGTTCTTC.

The chain is built from TRBV6-5 and TRBJ2-1; TRBD2 matches 12 bases. The CDR3 has 14 residues. Germline assignment: CDR1 MNHEY and CDR2 SVGAGI. V shed 7 bases and J 8 bases; nucleotides not matched to a gene: 6. The CDR3 loop reads CASTSGGAVDEQFF. DNA of the CDR3: TGTGCCAGCACTAGCGGGGGGGCGGTCGATGAGCAGTTCTTC.

The genes are TRBV11-2 and TRBJ2-1; 10 bases fit TRBD1. Trimming cost V 3 bases and J 0 bases; bases outside gene matches: 8. CDR1 is SGHAT, CDR2 FQNNGV, per germline. The CDR3 extends over 18 amino acids. The CDR3 region is CASSFPGGTGASYNEQFF. The CDR3 region has the DNA TGTGCCAGCAGCTTCCCTGGAGGGACAGGGGCCTCCTACAATGAGCAGTTCTTC. Drawing the rest from reference TRBV11-2 and TRBJ2-1, the complete variable domain is EAGVAQSPRYKIIEKRQSVAFWCNPISGHATLYWYQQILGQGPKLLIQFQNNGVVDDSQLPKDRFSAERLKGVDSTLKIQPAKLEDSAVYLCASSFPGGTGASYNEQFFGPGTRLTVL.

V and J are TRBV4-3 and TRBJ1-3; tentative D call: TRBD1 (5 bases). This CDR3 has 15 residues. The germline V gene has CDR1 LGHNA and CDR2 YSLEER. Trimming took off 0 bases at V and 6 bases at J, with 12 bases between the two ends. The CDR3 region is CASSQDEGVANTIYF. CDR3 nucleotide sequence: TGCGCCAGCAGCCAAGATGAAGGGGTGGCAAACACCATATATTTT.

The J gene is TRBJ2-7, the V gene TRBV5-1; D is unclear. Germline V lookup: CDR1 SGHRS, CDR2 YFSETQ. The CDR3 has 14 amino acids. The germline V and J ends were trimmed by 0 bases and 5 bases, with 12 bases remaining between them. The CDR3 region is CASSLEERSHEQYF. The CDR3 DNA follows: TGCGCCAGCAGCTTGGAGGAAAGGAGCCACGAGCAGTACTTC.

The chain recombines TRBV7-2 with TRBJ2-7, with D unresolved. This CDR3 contains 13 residues. V lost 0 bases to trimming and J lost 1 base, with 4 bases between them. Germline CDR1 is SGHTA and CDR2 is FQGNSA. CDR3 DNA: TGTGCCAGCAGCTTAGCGGGGTCCTACGAGCAGTACTTC. Protein: CASSLAGSYEQYF. Drawing the rest from reference TRBV7-2 and TRBJ2-7, the complete variable domain is GAGVSQSPSNKVTEKGKDVELRCDPISGHTALYWYRQSLGQGLEFLIYFQGNSAPDKSGLPSDRFSAERTGGSVSTLTIQRTQQEDSAVYLCASSLAGSYEQYFGPGTRLTVT.

The V and J genes are TRBV5-1 and TRBJ2-5, with D uncertain. The V gene's germline CDR1 is SGHRS and CDR2 YFSETQ. Trimming cost V 2 bases and J 5 bases, with 10 bases left between them. The CDR3 covers 13 residues. The CDR3 reads CASSFLMGETQYF. The CDR3 DNA follows: TGCGCCAGCAGCTTTCTGATGGGTGAGACCCAGTACTTC.

CDR3 protein: CASSSSDGAGKTQYF. The DNA for the CDR3 is TGTGCCAGCAGTTCCTCGGATGGAGCCGGGAAGACCCAGTACTTC. The chain combines TRBV28 with TRBJ2-5, with D possibly TRBD2 on 5 matching bases. Trimming stripped 4 bases from V and 6 bases from J, with 18 bases between. There are 15 residues in the CDR3. Germline V CDR1 and CDR2: MDHEN, SYDVKM.

The rearrangement joins TRBV4-1 to TRBJ1-1, with 10 bases fitting TRBD1. This CDR3 is 15 amino acids long. Germline V lookup: CDR1 MGHRA, CDR2 YSYEKL. With V trimmed by 1 base and J by 2 bases, 1 base remained unmatched. The CDR3 region has the DNA TGCGCCAGCAGCCAAGGGGACAGGGGTAACACTGAAGCTTTCTTT. It specifies CASSQGDRGNTEAFF.

The chain uses TRBV7-3 and TRBJ1-1; TRBD1 is a possible D gene (5 bases). This CDR3 is 14 amino acids long. Germline V gene lookup returns CDR1 SGHTA and CDR2 FQGTGA. V shed 0 bases and J shed 1 base, with 6 bases lying between them. CDR3 loop: CASSLTGGNTEAFF. For the CDR3, the DNA is TGTGCCAGCAGCTTAACCGGGGGGAACACTGAAGCTTTCTTT.

The chain recombines TRBV30 with TRBJ2-7; tentatively, D is TRBD2 (7 bases). Between the trimmed V and J ends, which lost 0 bases and 4 bases, there was a span of 13 bases. CDR3 size: 14 residues. Looked up from germline, CDR1 is GTSNPN and CDR2 is SVGIG (reference sequence). CDR3 sequence: CAWSVGGLLYEQYF. The DNA of the CDR3 is TGTGCCTGGAGTGTCGGGGGGCTATTATACGAGCAGTACTTC.

This chain joins TRBV5-1 and TRBJ1-5; D remains unclear. The CDR3 covers 15 residues. Trimming took off 5 bases at V and 4 bases at J, with 16 bases between the two ends. Germline V CDR1 and CDR2: SGHRS, YFSETQ. The CDR3 region is CASRPDPGRNQPQHF. The CDR3 DNA follows: TGCGCCAGCAGACCGGACCCGGGGAGAAATCAGCCCCAGCATTTT.

To note about this clone: Sequence at one end of the junction differs from germline and may be a read error. The chain carries TRBV5-1 and TRBJ2-1, with D possibly matching TRBD1 (7 bases). This CDR3 spans 15 amino acids. The germline CDR1 and CDR2 sequences are SGHRS and YFSETQ. The CDR3 DNA reads as TGTGCCAGCAGCATCCACAGGGGACTTTACAATGAGCAGTTCTTC. As protein: CASSIHRGLYNEQFF.

The chain employs TRBV28 and TRBJ2-3, with D possibly matching TRBD2 (5 bases). V shed 5 bases and J shed 1 base, with 10 bases lying between them. This CDR3 is built from 14 residues. Germline V CDR1 and CDR2: MDHEN, SYDVKM. The CDR3 protein is CASSQPEGTDTQYF. CDR3 nucleotide sequence: TGTGCCAGCAGTCAGCCGGAGGGCACAGATACGCAGTATTTT.

The J gene is TRBJ2-7, the V gene TRBV4-1; D unresolved. This CDR3 has 13 amino acids. Germline V gene lookup returns CDR1 MGHRA and CDR2 YSYEKL. Trimming removed 4 bases from V and 3 bases from J, with 10 bases in between. CDR3 sequence reads: CASSPDLFYEQYF. CDR3 DNA: TGCGCCAGCAGCCCGGACCTATTCTACGAGCAGTACTTC.

Worth noting for this clone: At the DNA level, this CDR3 is encoded by other sequences in the same sample as well. This chain links TRBV11-2 with TRBJ2-1; D not resolved. The CDR3 is made up of 16 amino acids. Trimming removed 5 bases at V and 3 bases at J, with 17 bases between. In germline, CDR1 is SGHAT, CDR2 FQNNGV. The CDR3 loop is CASSKDDTSIYNEQFF. The CDR3, as DNA: TGTGCCAGCAGCAAGGACGACACTTCGATCTACAATGAGCAGTTCTTC.

The V and J genes are TRBV5-1 and TRBJ1-4; D is uncertain. V lost 4 bases to trimming and J lost 11 bases, with 18 bases between them. CDR1 SGHRS and CDR2 YFSETQ come from the germline V gene. The CDR3 loop spans 14 amino acids. The CDR3 spells CASSRTETSLKLFF. The CDR3 DNA follows: TGCGCCAGCAGCCGGACCGAGACTTCCCTGAAACTGTTTTTT.

The chain recombines TRBV6-6 with TRBJ2-4; 12 nucleotides match TRBD2. Trimming at V came to 6 bases and at J to 6 bases, leaving 6 bases not matched to a gene. Germline assignment: CDR1 MNHNY and CDR2 SVGAGI (reference sequence). The length of the CDR3 is 15 residues. CDR3 protein: CASSRTSGERNIQYF. In DNA, the CDR3 is TGTGCCAGCAGCCGGACTAGCGGGGAGAGAAACATTCAGTACTTC.

V usage is TRBV2 and J usage is TRBJ2-1; either TRBD1 or TRBD2 may fit D (5 bases each). The V and J ends lost 0 bases and 10 bases respectively, with 16 bases between them. This CDR3 is 15 amino acids long. CDR1 is SNHLY, CDR2 FYNNEI, per germline. The CDR3 DNA reads TGTGCCAGCAGTGAAGCGGGGGTAGCCGTCATAGAGCAGTTCTTC. Translating gives CASSEAGVAVIEQFF.